This TCR beta chain derives from a study of monozygotic twins with inflammatory bowel disease. General study points: Concordant and discordant twins showed no difference in repertoire similarity, possibly from limited power. Twins with IBD were found to have lower TCRbeta diversity (inverse Simpson) than healthy co-twins.

Germline lookup yields CDR1 SGHTA and CDR2 FQGNSA. The CDR3 sequence is 13 residues long. A total RNA quantity of 3500 ng went into each TCR library. From the 5' RACE reads, TCRdb lists one entry per CDR3 protein and no DNA. The sample has 330,000 or so distinct CDR3 sequences. About this clonotype itself: What it recognizes is unknown.

The source is a human donor with ulcerative colitis or Crohn's disease, or a healthy co-twin of an affected twin (not recorded which). Sequencing used blood. J is TRBJ1-2 and V is TRBV7-2; TCRdb's assignment of TRBD1 cannot be checked, as there is no DNA. CDR3 sequence reads: CASSLERGQGYTF.